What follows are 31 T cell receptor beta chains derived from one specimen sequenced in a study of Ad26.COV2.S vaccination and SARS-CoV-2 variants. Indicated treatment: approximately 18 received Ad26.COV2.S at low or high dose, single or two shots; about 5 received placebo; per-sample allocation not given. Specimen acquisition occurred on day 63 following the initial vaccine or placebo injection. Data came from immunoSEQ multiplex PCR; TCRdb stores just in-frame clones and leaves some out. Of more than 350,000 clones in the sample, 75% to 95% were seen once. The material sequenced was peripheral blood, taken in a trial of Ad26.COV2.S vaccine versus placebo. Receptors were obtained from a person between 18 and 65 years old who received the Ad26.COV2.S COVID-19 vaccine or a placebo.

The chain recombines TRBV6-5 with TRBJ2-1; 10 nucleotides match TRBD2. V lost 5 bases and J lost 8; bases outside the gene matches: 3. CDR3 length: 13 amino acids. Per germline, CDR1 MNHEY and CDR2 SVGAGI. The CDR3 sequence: CASSQSGRDEQFF. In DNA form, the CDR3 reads TGTGCCAGCAGTCAGAGCGGGAGGGATGAGCAGTTCTTC.

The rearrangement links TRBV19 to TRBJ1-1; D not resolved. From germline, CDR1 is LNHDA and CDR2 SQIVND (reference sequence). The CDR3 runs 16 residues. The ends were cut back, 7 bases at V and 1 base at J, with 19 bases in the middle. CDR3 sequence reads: CASKAGGALWNTEAFF. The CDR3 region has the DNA TGTGCCAGTAAAGCGGGAGGTGCCCTATGGAACACTGAAGCTTTCTTT.

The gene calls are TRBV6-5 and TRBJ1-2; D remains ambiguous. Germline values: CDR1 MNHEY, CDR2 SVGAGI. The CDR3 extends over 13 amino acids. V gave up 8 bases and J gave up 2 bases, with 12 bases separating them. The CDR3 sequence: CASAVGVNYGYTF. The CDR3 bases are TGTGCCAGCGCAGTTGGGGTGAACTATGGCTACACCTTC.

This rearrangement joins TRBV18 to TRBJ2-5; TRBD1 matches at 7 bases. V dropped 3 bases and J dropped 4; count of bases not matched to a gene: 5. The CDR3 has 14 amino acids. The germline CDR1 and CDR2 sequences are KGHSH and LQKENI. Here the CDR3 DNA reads TGTGCCAGCTCACCGCAGGGGGAGATAGAGACCCAGTACTTC. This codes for CASSPQGEIETQYF.

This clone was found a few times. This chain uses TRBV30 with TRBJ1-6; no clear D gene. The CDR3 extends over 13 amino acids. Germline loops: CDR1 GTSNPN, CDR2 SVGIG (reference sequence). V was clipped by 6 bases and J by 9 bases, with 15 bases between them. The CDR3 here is CACREGGISPLHF. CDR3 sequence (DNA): TGTGCCTGCAGAGAGGGAGGGATTTCACCCCTCCACTTT.

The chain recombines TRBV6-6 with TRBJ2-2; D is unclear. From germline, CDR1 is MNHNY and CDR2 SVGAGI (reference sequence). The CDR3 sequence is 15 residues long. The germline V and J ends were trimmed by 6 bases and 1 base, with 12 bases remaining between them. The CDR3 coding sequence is TGTGCCAGCAGACCACCCTCGAGGAACACCGGGGAGCTGTTTTTT. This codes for CASRPPSRNTGELFF.

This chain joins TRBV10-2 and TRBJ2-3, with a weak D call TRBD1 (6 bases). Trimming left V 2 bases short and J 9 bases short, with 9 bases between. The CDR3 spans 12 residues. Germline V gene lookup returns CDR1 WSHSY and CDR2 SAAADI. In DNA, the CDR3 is TGCGCCAGCAGTGAGGCACAGGGCACGCAGTATTTT. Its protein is CASSEAQGTQYF.

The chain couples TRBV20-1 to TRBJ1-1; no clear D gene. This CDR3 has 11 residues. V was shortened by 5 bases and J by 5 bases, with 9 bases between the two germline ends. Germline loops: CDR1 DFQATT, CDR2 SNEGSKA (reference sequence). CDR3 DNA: TGCAGTGCTCACTTGGAGACTGAAGCTTTCTTT. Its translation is CSAHLETEAFF.

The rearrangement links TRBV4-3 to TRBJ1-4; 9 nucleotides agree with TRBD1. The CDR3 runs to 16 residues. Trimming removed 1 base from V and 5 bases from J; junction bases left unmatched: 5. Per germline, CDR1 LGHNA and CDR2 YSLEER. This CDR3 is CASSQAMTGGNEKLFF. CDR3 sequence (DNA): TGCGCCAGCAGCCAAGCAATGACAGGGGGAAATGAAAAACTGTTTTTT.

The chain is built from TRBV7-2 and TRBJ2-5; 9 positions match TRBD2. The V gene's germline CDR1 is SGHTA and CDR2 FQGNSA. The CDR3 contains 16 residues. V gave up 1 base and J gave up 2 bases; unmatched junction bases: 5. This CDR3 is CASSLVAGASQETQYF. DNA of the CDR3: TGTGCCAGCAGCTTAGTAGCGGGAGCGAGTCAAGAGACCCAGTACTTC.

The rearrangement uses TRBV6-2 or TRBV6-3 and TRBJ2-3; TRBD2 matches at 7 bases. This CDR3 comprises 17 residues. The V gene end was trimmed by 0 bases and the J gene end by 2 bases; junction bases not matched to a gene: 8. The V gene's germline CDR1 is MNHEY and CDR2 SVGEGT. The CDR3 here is CASSYSKGLGPTDTQYF. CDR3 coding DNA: TGTGCCAGCAGTTACTCAAAAGGACTAGGGCCCACAGATACGCAGTATTTT.

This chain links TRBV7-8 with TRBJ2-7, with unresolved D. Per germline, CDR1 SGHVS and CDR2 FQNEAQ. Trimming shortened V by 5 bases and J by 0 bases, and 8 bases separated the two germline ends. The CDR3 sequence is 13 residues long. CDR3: CASSTDFSYEQYF. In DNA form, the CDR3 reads TGTGCCAGCAGCACCGACTTCTCCTACGAGCAGTACTTC.

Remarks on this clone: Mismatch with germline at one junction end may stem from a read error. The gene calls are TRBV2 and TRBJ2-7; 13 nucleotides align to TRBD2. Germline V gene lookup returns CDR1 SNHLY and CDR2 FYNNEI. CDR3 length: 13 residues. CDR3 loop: CASSGTSGILSNF. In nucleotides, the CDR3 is TGTGCCAGCAGCGGGACTAGCGGGATCCTAAGTAACTTC.

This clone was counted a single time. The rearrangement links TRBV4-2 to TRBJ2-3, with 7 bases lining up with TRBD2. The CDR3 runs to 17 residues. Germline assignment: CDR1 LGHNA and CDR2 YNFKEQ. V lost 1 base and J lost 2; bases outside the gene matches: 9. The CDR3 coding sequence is TGTGCCAGCAGCCAAGCCCTTAGGCGGGACTACACAGATACGCAGTATTTT. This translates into CASSQALRRDYTDTQYF.

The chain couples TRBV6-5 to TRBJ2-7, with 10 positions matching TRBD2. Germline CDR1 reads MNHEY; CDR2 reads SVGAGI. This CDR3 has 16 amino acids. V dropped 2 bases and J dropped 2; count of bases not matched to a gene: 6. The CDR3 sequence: CASSYHGLAGAYEQYF. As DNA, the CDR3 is TGTGCCAGCAGTTACCACGGTCTAGCGGGGGCCTACGAGCAGTACTTC.

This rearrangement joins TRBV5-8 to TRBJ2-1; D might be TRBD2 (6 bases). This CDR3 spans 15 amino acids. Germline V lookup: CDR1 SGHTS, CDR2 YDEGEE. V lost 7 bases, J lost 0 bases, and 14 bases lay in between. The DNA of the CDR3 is TGTGCCAGCCCACTATCCGGGGGCTCCTACAATGAGCAGTTCTTC. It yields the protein CASPLSGGSYNEQFF.

The CDR3 here is CSAPFEGANTEAFF. The CDR3, as DNA: TGCAGCGCCCCCTTTGAGGGCGCGAACACTGAAGCTTTCTTT. The chain employs TRBV29-1 and TRBJ1-1; D is unclear. This CDR3 spans 14 amino acids. Looked up from germline, CDR1 is SQVTM and CDR2 is ANQGSEA. Trimming took off 7 bases at V and 1 base at J, with 16 bases between the two ends.

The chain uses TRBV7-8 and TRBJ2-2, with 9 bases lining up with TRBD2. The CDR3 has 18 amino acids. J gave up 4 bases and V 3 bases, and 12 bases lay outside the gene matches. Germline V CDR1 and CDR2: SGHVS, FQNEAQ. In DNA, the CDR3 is TGTGCCAGCAGCTTTATGGTTAGCGGGAGTTCGGGCACCGGGGAGCTGTTTTTT. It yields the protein CASSFMVSGSSGTGELFF.

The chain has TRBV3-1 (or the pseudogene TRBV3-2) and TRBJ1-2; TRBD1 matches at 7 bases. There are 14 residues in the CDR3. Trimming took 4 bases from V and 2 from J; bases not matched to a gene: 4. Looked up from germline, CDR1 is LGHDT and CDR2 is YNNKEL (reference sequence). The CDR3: CASSRTTGNYGYTF. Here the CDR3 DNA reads TGTGCCAGCAGCCGAACGACAGGGAACTATGGCTACACCTTC.

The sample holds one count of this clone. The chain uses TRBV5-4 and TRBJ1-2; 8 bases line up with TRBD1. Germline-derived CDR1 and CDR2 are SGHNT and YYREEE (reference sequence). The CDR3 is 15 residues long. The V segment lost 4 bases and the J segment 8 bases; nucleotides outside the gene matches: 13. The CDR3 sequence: CASSAPQGAGSGYTF. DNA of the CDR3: TGTGCCAGCAGCGCTCCCCAGGGGGCAGGGAGCGGCTACACCTTC.

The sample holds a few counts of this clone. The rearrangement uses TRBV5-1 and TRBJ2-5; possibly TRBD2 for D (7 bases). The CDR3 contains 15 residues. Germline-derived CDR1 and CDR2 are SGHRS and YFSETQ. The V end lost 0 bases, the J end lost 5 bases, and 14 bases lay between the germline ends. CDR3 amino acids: CASSLEGGRSETQYF. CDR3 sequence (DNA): TGCGCCAGCAGCTTGGAGGGGGGGCGTTCGGAGACCCAGTACTTC. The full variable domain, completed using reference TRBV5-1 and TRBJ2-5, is KAGVTQTPRYLIKTRGQQVTLSCSPISGHRSVSWYQQTPGQGLQFLFEYFSETQRNKGNFPGRFSGRQFSNSRSEMNVSTLELGDSALYLCASSLEGGRSETQYFGPGTRLLVL.

CDR3 nucleotides: TGCGCCAGCACCCCCGGGACAGGGGGCGAAAAACTGTTTTTT. Protein product: CASTPGTGGEKLFF. The chain couples TRBV5-1 to TRBJ1-4; 12 bases are a match to TRBD1. From germline, CDR1 is SGHRS and CDR2 YFSETQ. V shed 6 bases, J shed 8 bases, and the junction held 5 bases outside the gene matches. The CDR3 totals 14 residues.

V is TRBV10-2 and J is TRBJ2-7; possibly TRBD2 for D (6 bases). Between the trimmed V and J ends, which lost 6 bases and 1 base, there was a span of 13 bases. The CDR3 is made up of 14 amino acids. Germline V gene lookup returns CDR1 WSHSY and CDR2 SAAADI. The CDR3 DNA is TGCGCCAGCAGCCCGGGACTGGGGTCCTACGAGCAGTACTTC. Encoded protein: CASSPGLGSYEQYF.

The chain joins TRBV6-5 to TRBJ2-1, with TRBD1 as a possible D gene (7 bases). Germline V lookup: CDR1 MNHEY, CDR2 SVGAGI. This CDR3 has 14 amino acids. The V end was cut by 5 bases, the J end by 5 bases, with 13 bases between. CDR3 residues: CASSPAGQNNEQFF. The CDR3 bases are TGTGCCAGCAGTCCCGCGGGACAGAACAATGAGCAGTTCTTC.

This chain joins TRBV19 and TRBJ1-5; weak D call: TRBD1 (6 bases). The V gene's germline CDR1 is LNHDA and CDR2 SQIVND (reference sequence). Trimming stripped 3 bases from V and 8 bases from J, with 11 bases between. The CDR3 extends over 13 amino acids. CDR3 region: CASSIEGVKPQHF. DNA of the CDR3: TGTGCCAGTAGTATTGAGGGGGTGAAGCCCCAGCATTTT.

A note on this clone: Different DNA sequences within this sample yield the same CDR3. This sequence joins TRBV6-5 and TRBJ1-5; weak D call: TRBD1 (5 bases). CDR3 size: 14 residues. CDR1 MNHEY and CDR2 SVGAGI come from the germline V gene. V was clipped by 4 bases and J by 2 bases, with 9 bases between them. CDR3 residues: CASSSGGGNQPQHF. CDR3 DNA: TGTGCCAGCAGTTCCGGGGGGGGCAATCAGCCCCAGCATTTT.

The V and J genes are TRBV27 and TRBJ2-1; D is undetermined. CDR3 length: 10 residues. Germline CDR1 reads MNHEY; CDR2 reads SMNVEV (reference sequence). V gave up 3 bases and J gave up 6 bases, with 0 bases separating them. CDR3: CASSFNEQFF. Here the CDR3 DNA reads TGTGCCAGCAGTTTCAATGAGCAGTTCTTC.

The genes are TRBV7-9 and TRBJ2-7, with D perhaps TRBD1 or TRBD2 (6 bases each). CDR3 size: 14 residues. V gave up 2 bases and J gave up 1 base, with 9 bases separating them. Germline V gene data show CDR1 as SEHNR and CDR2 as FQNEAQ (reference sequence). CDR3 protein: CASSLPGASYEQYF. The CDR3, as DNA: TGTGCCAGCAGCTTACCGGGGGCATCCTACGAGCAGTACTTC.

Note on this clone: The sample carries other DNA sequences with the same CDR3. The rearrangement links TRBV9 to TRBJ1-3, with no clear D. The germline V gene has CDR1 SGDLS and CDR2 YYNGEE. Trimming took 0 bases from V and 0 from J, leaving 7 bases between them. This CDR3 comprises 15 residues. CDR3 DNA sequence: TGTGCCAGCAGCGTAGGCGGGGTCTCTGGAAACACCATATATTTT. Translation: CASSVGGVSGNTIYF.

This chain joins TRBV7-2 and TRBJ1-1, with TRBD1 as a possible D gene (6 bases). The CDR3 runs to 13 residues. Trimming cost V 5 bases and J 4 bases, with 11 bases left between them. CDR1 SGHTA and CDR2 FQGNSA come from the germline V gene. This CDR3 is CASSEQGGTEAFF. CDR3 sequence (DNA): TGTGCCAGCAGCGAACAGGGAGGCACTGAAGCTTTCTTT.

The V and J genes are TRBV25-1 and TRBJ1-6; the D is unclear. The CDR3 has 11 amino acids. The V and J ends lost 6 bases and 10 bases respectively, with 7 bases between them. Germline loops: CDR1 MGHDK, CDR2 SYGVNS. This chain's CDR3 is CASRNGSPLHF. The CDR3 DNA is TGTGCCAGCAGGAATGGGTCACCCCTCCACTTT.